This record concerns one TCR beta chain sequence. Its specificity is not known. Sequence at one end of the junction differs from germline and may be a read error. PCR employed 60 Vbeta and 13 Jbeta primers. Clones were sequenced by immunoSEQ multiplex PCR, and TCRdb holds only the in-frame ones, with some missing. Of about 190,000 clones listed, just under 75% are singletons. This record comes from a study of cytomegalovirus exposure and HLA in healthy donors. General observations from the study: In a later analysis, a missense DCLRE1C variant was linked to TCR beta V- and J-gene trimming. Several V segments, TRBV6-2 and TRBV6-3 among them, could not be told apart and were dropped.

This CDR3 comprises 13 residues. The germline V gene has CDR1 SEHNR and CDR2 FQNEAQ (reference sequence). This chain connects TRBV7-9 to TRBJ1-2, with D tentatively TRBD1 (5 bases). Sequencing used PBMCs. The TCR sequence derives from a woman in her twenties or thirties in good health and CMV-seropositive. This chain's CDR3 is CSSSSFQGDGYTF. DNA of the CDR3: TGTTCCAGCAGCTCATTCCAGGGCGATGGCTACACCTTC. The full variable domain, its missing parts supplied by reference TRBV7-9 and TRBJ1-2, is DTGVSQNPRHKITKRGQNVTFRCDPISEHNRLYWYRQTLGQGPEFLTYFQNEAQLEKSRLLSDRFSAERPKGSFSTLEIQRTEQGDSAMYLCSSSSFQGDGYTFGSGTRLTVV.